The 31 T cell receptor beta chains in this list originate from one sample, sequenced in a study of cytomegalovirus exposure and HLA in healthy donors. Primers included in the PCR were 60 Vbeta and 13 Jbeta primers. The repertoire was sequenced with immunoSEQ multiplex PCR; TCRdb's copy has only in-frame clones and lacks some. The sample has around 48,000 clones. Specimen: PBMCs. All receptors derive from a female donor in good health and CMV-seronegative.

The chain employs TRBV11-3 and TRBJ2-7; 8 bases match TRBD1. V lost 4 bases and J lost 0; bases outside the gene matches: 5. Germline assignment: CDR1 SGHNT and CDR2 YENEEA. The CDR3 consists of 15 residues. In DNA form, the CDR3 reads TGTGCCAGCAGCTCCGAAGACAGGGGCTCCTACGAGCAGTACTTC. Amino acid sequence: CASSSEDRGSYEQYF.

The chain recombines TRBV5-1 with TRBJ1-1; 8 bases fit TRBD1. J was trimmed by 7 bases and V by 4 bases; bases with no gene match: 9. CDR1 and CDR2 (germline): SGHRS, YFSETQ. This CDR3 is 14 amino acids long. The CDR3 loop reads CASSLYRGGSEAFF. The CDR3 DNA is TGCGCCAGCAGCCTTTACAGGGGGGGGAGTGAAGCTTTCTTT.

The J gene is TRBJ1-2, the V gene TRBV28; the D is unclear. Trimming removed 6 bases from V and 7 bases from J, with 15 bases in between. The CDR3 totals 13 residues. Germline CDR1 reads MDHEN; CDR2 reads SYDVKM. This CDR3 reads CASSSPGNGGYTF. Here the CDR3 DNA reads TGTGCCAGCAGCTCCCCGGGGAACGGTGGCTACACCTTC.

The chain recombines TRBV15 with TRBJ2-1, with 10 nucleotides matching TRBD1. There are 16 residues in the CDR3. Germline assignment: CDR1 LNHNV and CDR2 YYDKDF (reference sequence). The V segment lost 1 base and the J segment 13 bases; nucleotides outside the gene matches: 13. The CDR3 DNA is TGTGCCACCAGCAGAGTCGTGGGGACAGGGGAAGCCGACCAGTTCTTC. Translating it yields CATSRVVGTGEADQFF.

The V and J genes are TRBV18 and TRBJ2-3, with TRBD2 matching over 11 bases. This CDR3 has 19 amino acids. Germline trimming cut 3 bases from V and 4 bases from J; bases unmatched to any gene: 15. Looked up from germline, CDR1 is KGHSH and CDR2 is LQKENI. CDR3 protein: CASSPLRATSGSGSDTQYF. CDR3 sequence (DNA): TGTGCCAGCTCACCTCTCCGAGCTACTAGCGGGAGTGGGTCAGATACGCAGTATTTT.

CDR3 amino acids: CASSPLTGGHGYTF. The CDR3 coding sequence is TGTGCCAGCAGCCCCCTGACAGGGGGCCATGGCTACACCTTC. The chain links TRBV7-9 to TRBJ1-2; 10 bases fit TRBD1. Germline V gives CDR1 SEHNR, CDR2 FQNEAQ (reference sequence). The CDR3 is 14 amino acids. The V gene end was trimmed by 5 bases and the J gene end by 6 bases; junction bases not matched to a gene: 6.

This chain joins TRBV4-3 and TRBJ1-2; possible D gene TRBD1, 5 bases. Trimming took off 3 bases at V and 4 bases at J, with 12 bases between the two ends. Germline CDR1 reads LGHNA; CDR2 reads YSLEER. The CDR3 spans 14 residues. The CDR3 region has the DNA TGCGCCAGCAGCCATGGCGGGGGAGCCTATGGCTACACCTTC. The encoded protein is CASSHGGGAYGYTF.

The chain uses TRBV5-4 and TRBJ1-2; 9 bases map to TRBD1. CDR1 and CDR2 (germline): SGHNT, YYREEE (reference sequence). This CDR3 has 14 amino acids. J gave up 4 bases and V 4 bases, and 5 bases lay outside the gene matches. This chain's CDR3 is CASSRTGELYGYTF. The CDR3 DNA follows: TGTGCCAGCAGCAGGACAGGGGAACTCTATGGCTACACCTTC.

V and J are TRBV11-2 and TRBJ2-7; TRBD1 matches at 8 bases. The V segment lost 10 bases and the J segment 3 bases; nucleotides outside the gene matches: 8. CDR1 is SGHAT, CDR2 FQNNGV, per germline. This CDR3 is built from 13 residues. The CDR3 nucleotides are TGTGCCACCAGGGGGCTTAAGGTCTACGAGCAGTACTTC. This codes for CATRGLKVYEQYF. Variable domain in full (rest from reference TRBV11-2 and TRBJ2-7): EAGVAQSPRYKIIEKRQSVAFWCNPISGHATLYWYQQILGQGPKLLIQFQNNGVVDDSQLPKDRFSAERLKGVDSTLKIQPAKLEDSAVYLCATRGLKVYEQYFGPGTRLTVT.

This rearrangement joins TRBV2 to TRBJ2-3; D is uncertain. In germline, CDR1 is SNHLY, CDR2 FYNNEI. CDR3 length equals 15 residues. Trimming stripped 3 bases from V and 0 bases from J, with 10 bases between. CDR3 nucleotides: TGTGCCAGCAGTGATTCGGGTCTAAGCACAGATACGCAGTATTTT. It specifies CASSDSGLSTDTQYF.

The chain uses TRBV18 and TRBJ1-1; D unclear. The CDR3 is made up of 13 amino acids. The V end lost 4 bases, the J end lost 0 bases, and 6 bases lay between the germline ends. CDR1 is KGHSH, CDR2 LQKENI, per germline. The CDR3 spells CASSLAMNTEAFF. The CDR3 DNA reads as TGTGCCAGCTCACTAGCCATGAACACTGAAGCTTTCTTT.

The genes are TRBV7-2 and TRBJ2-7; TRBD2 matches 8 bases. Unmatched junction bases numbered 14, after V lost 5 bases and J lost 8 bases. CDR1 is SGHTA, CDR2 FQGNSA, per germline. The length of the CDR3 is 15 residues. As DNA, the CDR3 is TGTGCCAGCAGCCCCCTCGGGGGGGGGCCTAGGAAGCAGTACTTC. Residues: CASSPLGGGPRKQYF.

The rearrangement joins TRBV7-2 to TRBJ2-7; 9 nucleotides match TRBD1. The CDR3 consists of 15 residues. Trimming took 5 bases from V and 1 from J; bases not matched to a gene: 6. CDR1 and CDR2 (germline): SGHTA, FQGNSA. CDR3 loop: CASSRGTGSSYEQYF. DNA for the CDR3: TGTGCCAGCAGCCGCGGGACAGGGAGTTCCTACGAGCAGTACTTC.

The chain couples TRBV4-2 to TRBJ1-2; D is uncertain. Trimming removed 0 bases at V and 2 bases at J, with 4 bases between. Germline-derived CDR1 and CDR2 are LGHNA and YNFKEQ. This CDR3 is 13 amino acids long. The CDR3 protein is CASSQDRNYGYTF. CDR3 DNA sequence: TGTGCCAGCAGCCAAGACAGGAACTATGGCTACACCTTC.

This chain joins TRBV30 and TRBJ2-6, with D hard to call. V lost 3 bases and J 3 bases, leaving 6 bases between the germline ends. The CDR3 loop spans 13 amino acids. CDR1 is GTSNPN, CDR2 SVGIG, per germline (reference sequence). The CDR3 spells CAWSSGGANVLTF. CDR3 sequence (DNA): TGTGCCTGGAGCTCCGGTGGGGCCAACGTCCTGACTTTC.

CDR3 DNA sequence: TGTGCCAGCAGTAGGACAGGGGGGGGCCCAAGTGAGCAGTTCTTC. It specifies CASSRTGGGPSEQFF. V usage is TRBV27 and J usage is TRBJ2-1, with 10 bases fitting TRBD1. The germline V gene encodes CDR1 MNHEY and CDR2 SMNVEV (reference sequence). V trimming: 5 bases; J trimming: 9 bases; junction bases outside the gene matches: 10. The CDR3 spans 15 residues.

The chain joins TRBV5-1 to TRBJ2-4; perhaps TRBD1 as D (5 bases). The V end was cut by 4 bases, the J end by 4 bases, with 15 bases between. Germline values: CDR1 SGHRS, CDR2 YFSETQ. This CDR3 has 15 residues. This CDR3 is CASSPLGQGKNIQYF. CDR3 in DNA: TGCGCCAGCAGCCCTCTCGGGCAGGGAAAAAACATTCAGTACTTC.

The chain recombines TRBV6-5 with TRBJ1-5; 7 nucleotides line up with TRBD1. The V gene end was trimmed by 4 bases and the J gene end by 3 bases; junction bases not matched to a gene: 3. The CDR3 spans 14 residues. Looked up from germline, CDR1 is MNHEY and CDR2 is SVGAGI. In DNA, the CDR3 is TGTGCCAGCAGTTCGGGACAGTACAATCAGCCCCAGCATTTT. It encodes CASSSGQYNQPQHF.

The rearrangement uses TRBV28 and TRBJ2-7, with TRBD1 matching over 7 bases. Germline V gene sequence: CDR1 MDHEN, CDR2 SYDVKM. The CDR3 loop spans 14 amino acids. Unmatched junction bases numbered 5, after V lost 3 bases and J lost 3 bases. Here the CDR3 DNA reads TGTGCCAGCAGTTTCTCGGGACAGAACTACGAGCAGTACTTC. Protein sequence: CASSFSGQNYEQYF.

The CDR3 nucleotides are TGCGCCAGCAGTCCTTCAGCGCGTGTTTACACTGAAGCTTTCTTT. This sequence encodes CASSPSARVYTEAFF. The chain recombines TRBV5-1 with TRBJ1-1, with D hard to call. This CDR3 contains 15 residues. Germline CDR1 SGHRS, CDR2 YFSETQ. The V end was cut by 5 bases, the J end by 3 bases, with 17 bases between.

CDR3: CASGGRAYEQYF. The CDR3 DNA reads TGTGCCAGCGGCGGGAGGGCCTACGAGCAGTACTTC. The chain employs TRBV6-1 and TRBJ2-7; TRBD2 matches at 9 bases. CDR3 length equals 12 residues. Germline V gene lookup returns CDR1 MNHNS and CDR2 SASEGT. V shed 8 bases and J 2 bases; nucleotides not matched to a gene: 1.

Concerning this clone: One end of the junction does not line up with germline, which may come from a read error. The genes are TRBV30 and TRBJ2-4; 7 bases are shared with TRBD2. Germline CDR1 is GTSNPN and CDR2 is SVGIG (reference sequence). The CDR3 contains 12 residues. CDR3 DNA: TGTGCCTGGCCGGCAGCCCCGGGACTATTCGTCTTC. It encodes CAWPAAPGLFVF. Supplemented by reference TRBV30 and TRBJ2-4, the full variable domain reads SQTIHQWPATLVQPVGSPLSLECTVEGTSNPNLYWYRQAAGRGLQLLFYSVGIGQISSEVPQNLSASRPQDRQFILSSKKLLLSDSGFYLCAWPAAPGLFVFGAGTRLSVL.

The V gene is TRBV29-1, the J gene TRBJ2-1; 7 nucleotides align to TRBD1. The CDR3 totals 13 residues. With 5 bases clipped from V and 7 bases from J, the junction kept 8 bases outside the gene matches. The germline gives CDR1 SQVTM, CDR2 ANQGSEA. In DNA, the CDR3 is TGCAGCGTTTGGGGGACAGCTTTGAATGAGCAGTTCTTC. This gives the protein CSVWGTALNEQFF.

The chain carries TRBV10-3 and TRBJ1-2; weak D call: TRBD1 (5 bases). Trimming left V 0 bases short and J 6 bases short, with 14 bases between. Germline V CDR1 and CDR2: ENHRY, SYGVKD. The CDR3 runs to 15 residues. The CDR3 sequence is CAISESSSGSDGYTF. Here the CDR3 DNA reads TGTGCCATCAGTGAGTCGAGTTCAGGGTCCGATGGCTACACCTTC.

The rearrangement joins TRBV7-2 to TRBJ2-7, with 7 positions matching TRBD2. Germline V gene sequence: CDR1 SGHTA, CDR2 FQGNSA. The trim removed 5 bases at V and 6 bases at J, leaving 10 bases unmatched. This CDR3 has 14 residues. The chain's CDR3 is CASSHSGPLGEQYF. CDR3 sequence (DNA): TGTGCCAGCAGCCATAGCGGGCCCTTAGGCGAGCAGTACTTC.

The chain joins TRBV12-5 to TRBJ1-2; D is undetermined. This CDR3 is built from 14 residues. V lost 2 bases and J lost 0, with 7 bases in between. In germline, CDR1 is LGHNT, CDR2 FRNRAP. In DNA, the CDR3 is TGTGCTAGTGGTTTGTGGGGAGCTAACTATGGCTACACCTTC. It is translated as CASGLWGANYGYTF.

The CDR3 sequence is CASGPWDSQSANTGELFF. As DNA, the CDR3 is TGTGCTAGTGGTCCCTGGGACAGCCAATCCGCGAACACCGGGGAGCTGTTTTTT. The chain couples TRBV12-5 to TRBJ2-2; 7 bases fit TRBD1. Trimming took 5 bases from V and 0 from J; bases not matched to a gene: 12. The CDR3 runs to 18 residues. Germline V gives CDR1 LGHNT, CDR2 FRNRAP. Full variable domain (rest looked up from reference TRBV12-5 and TRBJ2-2): DARVTQTPRHKVTEMGQEVTMRCQPILGHNTVFWYRQTMMQGLELLAYFRNRAPLDDSGMPKDRFSAEMPDATLATLKIQPSEPRDSAVYFCASGPWDSQSANTGELFFGEGSRLTVL.

The gene calls are TRBV5-7 and TRBJ1-5; 12 bases match TRBD1. TRBV5-7 is designated an ORF whose function remains uncertain. The CDR3 contains 16 residues. V shed 4 bases, J shed 2 bases, and the junction held 4 bases outside the gene matches. CDR3 loop: CASSLGQGACNQPQHF. Here the CDR3 DNA reads TGTGCCAGCAGCCTGGGACAGGGGGCGTGCAATCAGCCCCAGCATTTT.

The chain employs TRBV5-1 and TRBJ2-5; D is unclear. From germline, CDR1 is SGHRS and CDR2 YFSETQ. Between the trimmed V and J ends, which lost 2 bases and 5 bases, there was a span of 4 bases. The CDR3 sequence is 11 residues long. The CDR3 loop reads CASSLEETQYF. The CDR3 DNA follows: TGCGCCAGCAGCTTAGAGGAGACCCAGTACTTC.

The chain is built from TRBV30 and TRBJ2-3; D not resolved. CDR1 and CDR2 from the germline V gene are GTSNPN and SVGIG (reference sequence). Trimming stripped 2 bases from V and 4 bases from J, with 10 bases between. The CDR3 has 13 residues. The CDR3 loop reads CAWSPSPADTQYF. The CDR3, as DNA: TGTGCCTGGAGTCCCTCGCCGGCAGATACGCAGTATTTT.

The chain uses TRBV5-6 and TRBJ1-1; D not certain. This CDR3 region has 12 residues. Germline V lookup: CDR1 SGHDT, CDR2 YYEEEE. V gave up 3 bases and J gave up 5 bases, with 8 bases separating them. This chain's CDR3 is CASSSGRTEAFF. Written as DNA, the CDR3 is TGTGCCAGCAGCTCAGGCAGGACTGAAGCTTTCTTT.